This is a list of T cell receptor beta chains from one sample in a study of cytomegalovirus exposure and HLA in healthy donors. The method was immunoSEQ multiplex PCR; TCRdb's version includes in-frame clones alone and lacks a portion of them. This table holds around 120,000 clones, 60% to 85% found once. Sequenced: PBMCs. All receptors come from a woman aged 40 to 50 in good health and CMV-seronegative. Each CDR3 is given without its conserved first and last residue. The order of the fields is clone size, D gene, J gene, CDR3 length, V gene, CDR3 protein. The D gene is left open where the match is weak. Size is stated for part of the rows, as once, few or many counts, or as a class when the clone is expanded.

clone_size: NA; d_call: NA; j_call: TRBJ2-2; cdr3_length: 13; v_call: TRBV19; cdr3_aa: ASSIVSSFTGELF
clone_size: NA; d_call: NA; j_call: TRBJ2-7; cdr3_length: 13; v_call: TRBV27; cdr3_aa: ASSNLGRVSYEQY
clone_size: NA; d_call: NA; j_call: TRBJ2-2; cdr3_length: 12; v_call: TRBV4-1; cdr3_aa: ASSQDPSTGELF
clone_size: NA; d_call: NA; j_call: TRBJ1-4; cdr3_length: 10; v_call: TRBV30; cdr3_aa: AWRGGKEKLF
clone_size: NA; d_call: TRBD1; j_call: TRBJ1-1; cdr3_length: 13; v_call: TRBV19; cdr3_aa: ASSALSGGNTEAF
clone_size: NA; d_call: TRBD1; j_call: TRBJ2-3; cdr3_length: 17; v_call: TRBV28; cdr3_aa: ASSFRVGGEGLLTDTQY
clone_size: NA; d_call: NA; j_call: TRBJ1-1; cdr3_length: 9; v_call: TRBV7-6; cdr3_aa: ASIMNTEAF
clone_size: few; d_call: NA; j_call: TRBJ2-7; cdr3_length: 9; v_call: TRBV7-9; cdr3_aa: ASSFIYEQY
clone_size: NA; d_call: TRBD2; j_call: TRBJ2-3; cdr3_length: 14; v_call: TRBV5-4; cdr3_aa: ASNSGGETSTDTQY
clone_size: once; d_call: TRBD2; j_call: TRBJ2-7; cdr3_length: 12; v_call: TRBV5-1; cdr3_aa: ASSRGGPFDEQY
clone_size: NA; d_call: TRBD2; j_call: TRBJ2-7; cdr3_length: 15; v_call: TRBV10-3; cdr3_aa: AISRNLGLAGGSEQY
clone_size: few; d_call: NA; j_call: TRBJ1-1; cdr3_length: 11; v_call: TRBV6-1; cdr3_aa: ASSQDANTEAF
clone_size: NA; d_call: TRBD2; j_call: TRBJ2-1; cdr3_length: 14; v_call: TRBV7-9; cdr3_aa: ASSLALGLAGIEQF
clone_size: once; d_call: NA; j_call: TRBJ2-7; cdr3_length: 10; v_call: TRBV28; cdr3_aa: ASSIQGYEQY
clone_size: NA; d_call: NA; j_call: TRBJ1-4; cdr3_length: 13; v_call: TRBV2; cdr3_aa: ASSEGRPSGEKLF
clone_size: NA; d_call: NA; j_call: TRBJ2-5; cdr3_length: 11; v_call: TRBV19; cdr3_aa: ASRQGGQETQY
clone_size: NA; d_call: TRBD2; j_call: TRBJ2-4; cdr3_length: 14; v_call: TRBV14; cdr3_aa: ASSQESAGVENIQY
clone_size: NA; d_call: TRBD1; j_call: TRBJ2-7; cdr3_length: 15; v_call: TRBV5-1; cdr3_aa: ASSSYPLGDRGPEQY
clone_size: few; d_call: NA; j_call: TRBJ1-1; cdr3_length: 11; v_call: TRBV28; cdr3_aa: ASRPGRNTEAF
clone_size: once; d_call: NA; j_call: TRBJ2-3; cdr3_length: 11; v_call: TRBV10-1; cdr3_aa: ASSSQGPDTQY
clone_size: NA; d_call: TRBD1; j_call: TRBJ1-2; cdr3_length: 11; v_call: TRBV6-5; cdr3_aa: ASSQGQVYGYT
clone_size: NA; d_call: NA; j_call: TRBJ2-2; cdr3_length: 13; v_call: TRBV7-2; cdr3_aa: ASSLYAGNTGELF
clone_size: NA; d_call: NA; j_call: TRBJ1-2; cdr3_length: 11; v_call: TRBV6-1; cdr3_aa: ASSDQTDYGYT
clone_size: NA; d_call: TRBD1; j_call: TRBJ2-7; cdr3_length: 12; v_call: TRBV28; cdr3_aa: ASSSGTGSYEQY
clone_size: NA; d_call: NA; j_call: TRBJ2-3; cdr3_length: 15; v_call: TRBV27; cdr3_aa: ASSFRPATRGTDTQY
clone_size: NA; d_call: NA; j_call: TRBJ2-2; cdr3_length: 14; v_call: TRBV6-1; cdr3_aa: ASSARPRGSTGELF
clone_size: NA; d_call: TRBD1; j_call: TRBJ2-1; cdr3_length: 13; v_call: TRBV28; cdr3_aa: ASSFEGQGGNEQF
clone_size: few; d_call: TRBD1; j_call: TRBJ2-7; cdr3_length: 14; v_call: TRBV28; cdr3_aa: ASSFNSGTGNHEQY
clone_size: NA; d_call: TRBD1; j_call: TRBJ1-2; cdr3_length: 14; v_call: TRBV27; cdr3_aa: ASSTGGQGGLYGYT
clone_size: NA; d_call: TRBD2; j_call: TRBJ2-7; cdr3_length: 13; v_call: TRBV11-2; cdr3_aa: ASSWGTSPAYEQY
clone_size: NA; d_call: TRBD2; j_call: NA; cdr3_length: 13; v_call: TRBV5-1; cdr3_aa: ASSLASGINYEQY
clone_size: NA; d_call: NA; j_call: TRBJ1-3; cdr3_length: 12; v_call: TRBV28; cdr3_aa: ASSGYTGFDTIY
clone_size: NA; d_call: NA; j_call: TRBJ2-7; cdr3_length: 20; v_call: TRBV21-1; cdr3_aa: ASSPPAQQLEIGRPTLYEQY
clone_size: NA; d_call: TRBD1; j_call: TRBJ1-1; cdr3_length: 13; v_call: TRBV2; cdr3_aa: ASTYDRGAGTEAF
clone_size: NA; d_call: NA; j_call: TRBJ1-1; cdr3_length: 11; v_call: TRBV2; cdr3_aa: ASSERRGTEAF
clone_size: few; d_call: NA; j_call: TRBJ1-2; cdr3_length: 12; v_call: TRBV7-8; cdr3_aa: ASSLDQANYGYT
clone_size: NA; d_call: NA; j_call: TRBJ2-3; cdr3_length: 13; v_call: TRBV7-2; cdr3_aa: ASSFREYSTDTQY
clone_size: NA; d_call: TRBD1; j_call: TRBJ2-3; cdr3_length: 13; v_call: TRBV27; cdr3_aa: ASSPRQGRRDTQY
clone_size: NA; d_call: NA; j_call: TRBJ1-4; cdr3_length: 13; v_call: TRBV27; cdr3_aa: ASSSGGETNEKLF
clone_size: NA; d_call: NA; j_call: TRBJ2-3; cdr3_length: 13; v_call: TRBV28; cdr3_aa: ASKTTGFSTDTQY
clone_size: few; d_call: NA; j_call: TRBJ2-3; cdr3_length: 11; v_call: TRBV6-1; cdr3_aa: ASSGEVADTQY
clone_size: NA; d_call: NA; j_call: TRBJ2-1; cdr3_length: 11; v_call: TRBV7-3; cdr3_aa: ASSWARDGEQF